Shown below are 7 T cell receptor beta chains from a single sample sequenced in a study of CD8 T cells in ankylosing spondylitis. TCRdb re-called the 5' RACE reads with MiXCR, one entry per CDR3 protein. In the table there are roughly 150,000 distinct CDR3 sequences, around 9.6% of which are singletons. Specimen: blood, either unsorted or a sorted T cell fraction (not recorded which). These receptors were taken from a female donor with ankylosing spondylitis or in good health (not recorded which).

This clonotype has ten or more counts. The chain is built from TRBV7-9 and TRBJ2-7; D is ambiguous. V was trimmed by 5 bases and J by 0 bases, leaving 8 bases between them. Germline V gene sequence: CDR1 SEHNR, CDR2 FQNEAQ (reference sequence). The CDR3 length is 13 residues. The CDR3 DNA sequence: TGTGCCAGCAGCGAGGTGAGCTCCTACGAGCAGTACTTC. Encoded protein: CASSEVSSYEQYF.

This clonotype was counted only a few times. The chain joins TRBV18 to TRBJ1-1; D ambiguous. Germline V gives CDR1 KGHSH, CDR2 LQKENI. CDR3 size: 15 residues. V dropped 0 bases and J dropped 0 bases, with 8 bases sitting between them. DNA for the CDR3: TGTGCCAGCTCACCACCCGCAGTAATGAACACTGAAGCTTTCTTT. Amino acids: CASSPPAVMNTEAFF.

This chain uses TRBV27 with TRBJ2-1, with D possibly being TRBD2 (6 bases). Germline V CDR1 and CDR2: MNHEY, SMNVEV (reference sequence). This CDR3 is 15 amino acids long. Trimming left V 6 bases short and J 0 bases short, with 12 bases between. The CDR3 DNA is TGTGCCAGCAGCACCGGGACTCCCTCCTACAATGAGCAGTTCTTC. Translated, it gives CASSTGTPSYNEQFF.

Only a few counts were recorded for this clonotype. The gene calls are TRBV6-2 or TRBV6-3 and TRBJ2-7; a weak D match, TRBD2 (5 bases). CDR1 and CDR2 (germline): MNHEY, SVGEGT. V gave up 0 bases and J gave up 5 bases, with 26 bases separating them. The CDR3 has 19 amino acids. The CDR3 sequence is CASSYSTTPEGRVYDEQYF. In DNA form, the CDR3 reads TGTGCCAGCAGTTACTCGACAACCCCAGAGGGTAGAGTCTACGACGAGCAGTACTTC.

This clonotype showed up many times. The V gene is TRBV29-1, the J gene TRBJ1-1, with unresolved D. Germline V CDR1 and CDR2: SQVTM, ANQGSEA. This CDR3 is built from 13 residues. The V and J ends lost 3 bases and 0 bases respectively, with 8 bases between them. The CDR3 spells CSVEERLNTEAFF. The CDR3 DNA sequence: TGCAGCGTTGAGGAAAGACTGAACACTGAAGCTTTCTTT.

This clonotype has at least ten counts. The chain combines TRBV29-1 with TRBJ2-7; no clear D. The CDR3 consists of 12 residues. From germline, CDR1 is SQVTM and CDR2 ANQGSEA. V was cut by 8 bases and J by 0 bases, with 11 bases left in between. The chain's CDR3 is CSTYTTSYEQYF. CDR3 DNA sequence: TGCAGCACCTACACCACCTCCTACGAGCAGTACTTC.

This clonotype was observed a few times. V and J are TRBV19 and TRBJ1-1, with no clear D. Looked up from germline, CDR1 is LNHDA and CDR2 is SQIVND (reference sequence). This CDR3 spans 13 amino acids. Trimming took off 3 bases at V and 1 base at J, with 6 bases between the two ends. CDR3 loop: CASSIGENTEAFF. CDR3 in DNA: TGTGCCAGTAGTATTGGAGAGAACACTGAAGCTTTCTTT.